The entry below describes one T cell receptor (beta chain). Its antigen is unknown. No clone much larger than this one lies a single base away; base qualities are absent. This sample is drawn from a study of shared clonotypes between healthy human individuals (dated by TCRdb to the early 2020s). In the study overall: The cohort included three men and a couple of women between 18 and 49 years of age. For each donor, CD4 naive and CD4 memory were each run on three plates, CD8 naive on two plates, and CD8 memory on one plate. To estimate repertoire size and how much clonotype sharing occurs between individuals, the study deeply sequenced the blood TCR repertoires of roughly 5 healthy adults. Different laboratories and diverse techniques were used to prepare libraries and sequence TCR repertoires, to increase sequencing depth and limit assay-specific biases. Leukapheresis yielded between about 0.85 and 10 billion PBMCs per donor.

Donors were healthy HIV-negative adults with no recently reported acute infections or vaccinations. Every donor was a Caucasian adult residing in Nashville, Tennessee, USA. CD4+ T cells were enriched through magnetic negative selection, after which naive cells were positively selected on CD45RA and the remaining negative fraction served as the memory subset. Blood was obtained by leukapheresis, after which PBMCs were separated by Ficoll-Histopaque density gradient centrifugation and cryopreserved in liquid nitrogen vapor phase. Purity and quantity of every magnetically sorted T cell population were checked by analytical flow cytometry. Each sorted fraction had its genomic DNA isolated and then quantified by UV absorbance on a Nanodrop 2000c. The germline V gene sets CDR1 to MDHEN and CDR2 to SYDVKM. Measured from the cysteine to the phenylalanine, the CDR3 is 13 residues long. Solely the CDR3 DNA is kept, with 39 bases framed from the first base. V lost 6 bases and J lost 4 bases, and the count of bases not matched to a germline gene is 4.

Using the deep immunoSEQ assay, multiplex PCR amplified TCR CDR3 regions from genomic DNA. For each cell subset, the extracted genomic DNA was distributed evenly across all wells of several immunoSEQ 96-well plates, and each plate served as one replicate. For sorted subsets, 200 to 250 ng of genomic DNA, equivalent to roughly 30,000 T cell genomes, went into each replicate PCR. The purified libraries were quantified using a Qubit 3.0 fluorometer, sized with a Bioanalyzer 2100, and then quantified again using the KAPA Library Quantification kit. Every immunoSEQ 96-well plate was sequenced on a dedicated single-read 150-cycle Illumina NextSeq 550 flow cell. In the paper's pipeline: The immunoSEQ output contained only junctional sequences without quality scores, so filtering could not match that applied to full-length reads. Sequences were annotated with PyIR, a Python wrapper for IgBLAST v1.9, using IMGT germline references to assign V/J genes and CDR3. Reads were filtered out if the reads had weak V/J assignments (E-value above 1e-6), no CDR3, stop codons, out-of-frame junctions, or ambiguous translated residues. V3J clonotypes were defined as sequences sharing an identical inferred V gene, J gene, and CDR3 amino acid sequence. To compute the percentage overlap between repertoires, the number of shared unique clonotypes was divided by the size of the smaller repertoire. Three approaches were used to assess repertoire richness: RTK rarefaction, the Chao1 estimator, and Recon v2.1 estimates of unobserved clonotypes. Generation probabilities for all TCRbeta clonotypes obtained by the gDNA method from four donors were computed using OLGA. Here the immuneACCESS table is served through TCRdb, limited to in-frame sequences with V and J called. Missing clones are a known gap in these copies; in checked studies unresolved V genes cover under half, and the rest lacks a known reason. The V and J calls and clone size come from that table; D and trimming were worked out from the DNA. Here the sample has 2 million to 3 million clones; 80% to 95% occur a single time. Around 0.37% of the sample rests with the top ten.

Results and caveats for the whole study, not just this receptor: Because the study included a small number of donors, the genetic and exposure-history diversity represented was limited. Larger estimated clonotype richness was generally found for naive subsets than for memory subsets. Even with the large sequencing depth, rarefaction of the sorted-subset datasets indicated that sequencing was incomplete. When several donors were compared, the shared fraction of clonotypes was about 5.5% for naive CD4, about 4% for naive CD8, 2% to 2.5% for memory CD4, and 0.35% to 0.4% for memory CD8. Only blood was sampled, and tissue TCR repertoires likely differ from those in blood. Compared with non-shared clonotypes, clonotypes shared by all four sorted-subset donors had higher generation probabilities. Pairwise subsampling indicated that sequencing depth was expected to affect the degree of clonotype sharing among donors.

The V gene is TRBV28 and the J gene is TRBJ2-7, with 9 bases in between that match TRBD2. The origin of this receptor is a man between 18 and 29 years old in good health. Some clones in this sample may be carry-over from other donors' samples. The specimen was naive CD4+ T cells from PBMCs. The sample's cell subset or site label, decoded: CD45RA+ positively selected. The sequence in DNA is TGTGCCAGCAGGGGAGGACTAGCGTACGAGCAGTACTTC. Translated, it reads CASRGGLAYEQYF.